The source of this TCR beta chain is a study of Ad26.COV2.S vaccination and SARS-CoV-2 variants. About the study: Donor participated within the Ad26.COV2.S arm of the COV1001 trial. Recipients of Ad26.COV2.S got it intramuscularly, once or twice 56 days apart.

CDR3 length equals 14 residues. Per the germline V gene, CDR1 is ENHRY and CDR2 is SYGVKD. Trimming left V 3 bases short and J 5 bases short, with 11 bases between. Turning to this clone: No antigen is known for it.

Sequencing was performed with immunoSEQ multiplex PCR; in TCRdb, only in-frame clones are kept and a portion is missing. The sample yields over 250,000 clones, about 87% seen once. Findings of the study overall: Spike-specific CD8+ and CD4+ T cell responses reportedly showed substantial breadth after vaccination.

Treatment defined: 15 to 20 received Ad26.COV2.S at low or high dose, single or two shots; about five received placebo; per-sample allocation not given. The samples were gathered on day 63 after the first injection of vaccine or placebo. What was given as vaccine was an Ad26 vector encoding Wuhan-strain SARS-CoV-2 spike. The origin of this receptor is a person aged 18-60 years who received the Ad26.COV2.S COVID-19 vaccine or a placebo. The input for sequencing was peripheral blood, taken in a trial of Ad26.COV2.S vaccine versus placebo. The chain joins TRBV10-3 to TRBJ2-1, with D possibly TRBD2 on 6 matching bases. The CDR3 DNA follows: TGTGCCATCAGTGATTCTAGCGCACACAATGAGCAGTTCTTC. Its protein product is CAISDSSAHNEQFF.